What follows are 25 T cell receptor beta chains derived from one specimen sequenced in a study of blood T cell repertoires in COVID-19. Some clones are missing from TCRdb's copy, which holds only in-frame ones; the method was immunoSEQ multiplex PCR. The sample has just over 95,000 clones, over 80% seen once. Specimen: peripheral blood. The receptors were sampled from a man older than 75 with acute or convalescent COVID-19.

The CDR3 region is CATSENQIQYF. The DNA of the CDR3 is TGTGCCACCAGTGAAAATCAAATTCAGTACTTC. The chain has TRBV24-1 and TRBJ2-4; D call uncertain. The CDR3 consists of 11 residues. V was shortened by 4 bases and J by 10 bases, with 7 bases between the two germline ends. Germline CDR1 and CDR2: KGHDR and SFDVKD.

A few counts support this clone. The chain has TRBV5-1 and TRBJ2-7; 10 bases map to TRBD1. The germline CDR1 and CDR2 sequences are SGHRS and YFSETQ. V gave up 0 bases and J gave up 3 bases; unmatched junction bases: 18. The CDR3 is 20 amino acids. The CDR3 reads CASSLVRGGDRGFPGYEQYF. The CDR3 DNA sequence: TGCGCCAGCAGCTTGGTAAGGGGTGGGGACAGGGGCTTCCCGGGCTACGAGCAGTACTTC.

This clone was picked up one time. The genes are TRBV7-2 and TRBJ2-3, with TRBD2 matching over 8 bases. The V gene end was trimmed by 5 bases and the J gene end by 3 bases; junction bases not matched to a gene: 10. Germline V lookup: CDR1 SGHTA, CDR2 FQGNSA. The CDR3 covers 16 residues. The CDR3 spells CASSVSGGARTDTQYF. CDR3 in DNA: TGTGCCAGCAGCGTCTCCGGGGGGGCCAGGACAGATACGCAGTATTTT.

The chain couples TRBV30 to TRBJ2-7; TRBD2 matches 12 bases. The CDR3 is 21 amino acids. Germline loops: CDR1 GTSNPN, CDR2 SVGIG (reference sequence). Trimming cost V 2 bases and J 2 bases; bases outside gene matches: 22. CDR3 sequence (DNA): TGTGCCTGGAGTATATCAACACCAGGACTAGCGGGGCCAAGGGGCGCCTACGAGCAGTACTTC. This sequence encodes CAWSISTPGLAGPRGAYEQYF.

The genes are TRBV28 and TRBJ2-5, with 10 positions matching TRBD1. The germline V gene encodes CDR1 MDHEN and CDR2 SYDVKM. The CDR3 covers 17 residues. With 3 bases clipped from V and 5 bases from J, the junction kept 12 bases outside the gene matches. CDR3 DNA sequence: TGTGCCAGCAGTTTGGGGGGACAGGGGTTGTTCGAGGAGACCCAGTACTTC. Translated: CASSLGGQGLFEETQYF.

V gene TRBV18 combines with J gene TRBJ2-7, with D unresolved. The V end was cut by 6 bases, the J end by 3 bases, with 12 bases between. The CDR3 loop spans 13 amino acids. Germline CDR1 KGHSH, CDR2 LQKENI. CDR3 nucleotides: TGTGCCAGCTCTCACCGTGCGTTCTACGAGCAGTACTTC. This sequence encodes CASSHRAFYEQYF.

The chain combines TRBV12-3 or TRBV12-4 with TRBJ1-6; tentatively, D is TRBD1 (5 bases). Trimming stripped 6 bases from V and 5 bases from J, with 8 bases between. This CDR3 spans 13 amino acids. The CDR3 here is CASRGVHNSPLHF. CDR3 nucleotides: TGTGCCAGCAGAGGGGTCCATAATTCACCCCTCCACTTT.

The chain recombines TRBV30 with TRBJ1-5, with D unresolved. CDR1 GTSNPN and CDR2 SVGIG come from the germline V gene (reference sequence). This CDR3 comprises 15 residues. V was pared by 0 bases and J by 0 bases, with 9 bases between. CDR3 nucleotide sequence: TGTGCCTGGAGTGTGTCCAGGCATAGCAATCAGCCCCAGCATTTT. Amino acid sequence: CAWSVSRHSNQPQHF.

J is TRBJ1-4 and V is TRBV5-1; 8 bases agree with TRBD1. This CDR3 spans 15 amino acids. CDR1 is SGHRS and CDR2 is YFSETQ in the germline V gene. V trimming: 1 base; J trimming: 7 bases; junction bases outside the gene matches: 6. Here the CDR3 DNA reads TGCGCCAGCAGCTTGTACAGGGGGGGAGCTGAAAAACTGTTTTTT. Amino acid sequence: CASSLYRGGAEKLFF.

This clone was found once. The chain recombines TRBV7-9 with TRBJ2-6; 8 bases line up with TRBD1. The germline CDR1 and CDR2 sequences are SEHNR and FQNEAQ (reference sequence). Trimming at V came to 4 bases and at J to 2 bases, leaving 4 bases not matched to a gene. The CDR3 runs 16 residues. CDR3 nucleotides: TGTGCCAGCAGCTCCCCGACAGGGGCTGGGGCCAACGTCCTGACTTTC. Its translation: CASSSPTGAGANVLTF.

The rearrangement uses TRBV5-1 and TRBJ2-3; D uncertain. CDR3 length: 14 amino acids. Germline assignment: CDR1 SGHRS and CDR2 YFSETQ. V was clipped by 0 bases and J by 3 bases, with 8 bases between them. CDR3 in amino acids: CASSLVSGTDTQYF. The CDR3 DNA is TGCGCCAGCAGCTTGGTGTCAGGTACAGATACGCAGTATTTT.

The chain uses TRBV9 and TRBJ2-7, with D tentatively TRBD2 (6 bases). The CDR3 consists of 14 residues. The V end was cut by 2 bases, the J end by 0 bases, with 9 bases between. In germline, CDR1 is SGDLS, CDR2 YYNGEE. The DNA for the CDR3 is TGTGCCAGCAGCGTCCGCGGGGACTCCTACGAGCAGTACTTC. The encoded protein is CASSVRGDSYEQYF.

The genes are TRBV10-3 and TRBJ1-2; 10 positions match TRBD1. The J segment lost 7 bases and the V segment lost 6 bases, leaving 5 bases of the junction unmatched. CDR1 is ENHRY and CDR2 is SYGVKD in the germline V gene. CDR3 length equals 13 residues. Written as DNA, the CDR3 is TGTGCCATCAGAGGGACAGGGGATTTTGGCTACACCTTC. The encoded protein is CAIRGTGDFGYTF.

The rearrangement uses TRBV4-1 and TRBJ1-1, with D possibly being TRBD1 (6 bases). The CDR3 consists of 14 residues. Per germline, CDR1 MGHRA and CDR2 YSYEKL. Trimming took 4 bases from V and 1 from J, leaving 10 bases between them. DNA for the CDR3: TGCGCCAGCAGCCCCCCGGACAGGAACACTGAAGCTTTCTTT. As protein: CASSPPDRNTEAFF.

The V call is TRBV5-6, the J call TRBJ1-4; TRBD1 aligns across 8 bases. Trimming cost V 1 base and J 1 base; bases outside gene matches: 3. Per germline, CDR1 SGHDT and CDR2 YYEEEE. The CDR3 has 16 amino acids. CDR3 coding DNA: TGTGCCAGCAGCTTGCAGGGGGCGGTAACTAATGAAAAACTGTTTTTT. Translation: CASSLQGAVTNEKLFF. Filled out from reference TRBV5-6 and TRBJ1-4, the complete variable domain reads DAGVTQSPTHLIKTRGQQVTLRCSPKSGHDTVSWYQQALGQGPQFIFQYYEEEERQRGNFPDRFSGHQFPNYSSELNVNALLLGDSALYLCASSLQGAVTNEKLFFGSGTQLSVL.

The chain joins TRBV2 to TRBJ2-1; 12 positions match TRBD2. This CDR3 has 15 residues. In germline, CDR1 is SNHLY, CDR2 FYNNEI. Trimming took 3 bases from V and 8 from J; bases not matched to a gene: 5. CDR3 nucleotide sequence: TGTGCCAGCAGTGAGGAGACTAGCGGGAGCCATGAGCAGTTCTTC. Amino acid sequence: CASSEETSGSHEQFF.

This sequence joins TRBV7-9 and TRBJ2-1, with D tentatively TRBD2 (6 bases). Germline CDR1 reads SEHNR; CDR2 reads FQNEAQ (reference sequence). V was cut by 6 bases and J by 8 bases, with 20 bases left in between. This CDR3 has 15 amino acids. CDR3 region: CASSITGSGGDEQFF. CDR3 bases: TGTGCCAGCAGTATCACCGGGAGCGGCGGCGATGAGCAGTTCTTC. The whole variable domain, filled in from reference TRBV7-9 and TRBJ2-1, reads DTGVSQNPRHKITKRGQNVTFRCDPISEHNRLYWYRQTLGQGPEFLTYFQNEAQLEKSRLLSDRFSAERPKGSFSTLEIQRTEQGDSAMYLCASSITGSGGDEQFFGPGTRLTVL.

This clone showed up just a few times. The chain couples TRBV7-9 to TRBJ2-5, with 13 bases that match TRBD2. Germline-derived CDR1 and CDR2 are SEHNR and FQNEAQ (reference sequence). The CDR3 length is 16 residues. V was pared by 5 bases and J by 6 bases, with 9 bases of the junction left unmatched. The CDR3 DNA reads as TGTGCCAGCAGCAGATACGGGACTAGCGGGAAAAAGACCCAGTACTTC. This gives the protein CASSRYGTSGKKTQYF.

The chain joins TRBV5-6 to TRBJ2-3; 7 bases are a match to TRBD2. The V gene end was trimmed by 4 bases and the J gene end by 6 bases; junction bases not matched to a gene: 11. The CDR3 loop spans 15 amino acids. CDR1 is SGHDT and CDR2 is YYEEEE in the germline V gene. The CDR3 DNA is TGTGCCAGCAGCGTGATGATTGCGGGAGTGGATACGCAGTATTTT. Its translation is CASSVMIAGVDTQYF.

V and J are TRBV28 and TRBJ1-2; TRBD1 matches 7 bases. V dropped 1 base and J dropped 1; count of bases not matched to a gene: 21. The CDR3 has 21 amino acids. Germline V lookup: CDR1 MDHEN, CDR2 SYDVKM. The CDR3 sequence is CASSLFGGIGQVLDDNYGYTF. The CDR3 DNA reads as TGTGCCAGCAGTTTATTCGGTGGGATTGGACAGGTTTTGGACGATAACTATGGCTACACCTTC.

The CDR3 sequence is CASRVGSSGADTQYF. As DNA, the CDR3 is TGTGCCAGCCGAGTGGGGTCGAGCGGGGCAGATACGCAGTATTTT. V and J are TRBV25-1 and TRBJ2-3, with 7 positions matching TRBD2. V was clipped by 8 bases and J by 4 bases; unmatched bases: 12. CDR3 length: 15 amino acids. Germline lookup yields CDR1 MGHDK and CDR2 SYGVNS. Filled out from reference TRBV25-1 and TRBJ2-3, the complete variable domain reads EADIYQTPRYLVIGTGKKITLECSQTMGHDKMYWYQQDPGMELHLIHYSYGVNSTEKGDLSSESTVSRIRTEHFPLTLESARPSHTSQYLCASRVGSSGADTQYFGPGTRLTVL.

V gene TRBV27 combines with J gene TRBJ1-5, with D possibly matching TRBD1 (5 bases). V shed 5 bases and J shed 2 bases, with 13 bases lying between them. Germline V gene data show CDR1 as MNHEY and CDR2 as SMNVEV (reference sequence). This CDR3 contains 15 residues. The chain's CDR3 is CASSPGTGGNQPQHF. CDR3 DNA: TGTGCCAGCAGTCCTGGGACGGGGGGCAATCAGCCCCAGCATTTT.

The CDR3 sequence is CASSASTGVTKGYTF. The CDR3 nucleotides are TGTGCCAGCAGTGCCTCGACAGGGGTTACTAAGGGCTACACCTTC. The chain joins TRBV27 to TRBJ1-2; 8 bases fit TRBD1. The V segment lost 5 bases and the J segment 8 bases; nucleotides outside the gene matches: 13. CDR3 size: 15 residues. The germline V gene has CDR1 MNHEY and CDR2 SMNVEV (reference sequence).

This chain joins TRBV28 and TRBJ1-1; tentative D call: TRBD1 (6 bases). The germline CDR1 and CDR2 sequences are MDHEN and SYDVKM. This CDR3 contains 17 residues. Trimming left V 8 bases short and J 4 bases short, with 26 bases between. CDR3 in amino acids: CASQGLGRGALSTEAFF. In DNA form, the CDR3 reads TGTGCCAGCCAGGGTTTGGGTCGGGGGGCGCTTAGCACTGAAGCTTTCTTT.

This clone was observed once. The CDR3 nucleotides read TGTGCCAGCAGCGCGACAGGGATCGGCCTCGGCAATCAGCCCCAGCATTTT. Its protein is CASSATGIGLGNQPQHF. The chain is built from TRBV7-6 and TRBJ1-5; 7 bases are shared with TRBD1. The CDR3 length is 17 residues. Germline V gene data show CDR1 as SGHVS and CDR2 as FNYEAQ. V shed 5 bases and J 2 bases; nucleotides not matched to a gene: 12.